These T cell receptor beta chains were read from a single sample in a study of CXCR3-negative and CXCR3-positive naive CD8 T cells. TCRdb reprocessed the 5' RACE reads; each CDR3 protein has one entry and no DNA is given. Recorded here are about 130,000 distinct CDR3 sequences; the top ten clones represent roughly 0.31%. The source material was naive CXCR3- CD8+ T cells from blood. The receptors stem from a human donor in good health. Some clones in this sample may be carry-over from other donors' samples. Each CDR3 is given with its conserved first and last residue. The order of the fields is V gene, J gene, CDR3 protein.

TRBV15	TRBJ2-2	CATSSRTDGELFF
TRBV6-5	TRBJ2-3	CASRVTSGLSTDTQYF
TRBV6-2/TRBV6-3	TRBJ2-7	CASRPPPGTGGFNEHYF
TRBV7-9	TRBJ2-1	CASSLGTGDFEQFF
TRBV20-1	TRBJ2-7	CSARQGLYEQYF
TRBV29-1	TRBJ1-2	CSVETGQESLYGYTF
TRBV29-1	TRBJ2-7	CSVEGEGPIIEQYF
TRBV2	TRBJ2-2	CASSGLLTNTGELFF
TRBV20-1	TRBJ2-2	CSAMGLAVNTGELFF
TRBV9	TRBJ2-1	CASSVDHRGSYNEQFF